This TCR beta chain appears in the sequencing data of a study of cytomegalovirus exposure and HLA in healthy donors. This CDR3 has 14 residues. CDR1 and CDR2 from the germline V gene are KGHSY and FQNENV. V shed 6 bases and J shed 6 bases, with 16 bases lying between them. Study findings and constraints: Later, an analysis found that common viral pathogens appeared to be linked with several of the most significant clusters. Upon later analysis, HLA-associated TCR beta chains proved more clonally expanded than other, equally common chains. It was reported that the classifier diagnosed cytomegalovirus status with high specificity and sensitivity in both the original and validation cohorts. Later on, a genetic analysis was performed. It linked a missense variant in DCLRE1C with V- and J-gene trimming of TCR beta.

Use of 60 Vbeta and 13 Jbeta primers characterized the PCR. The assay was immunoSEQ multiplex PCR, and TCRdb's table has in-frame clones only and misses some. Among some 40,000 clones listed, around 82% were seen once. As for this clone: Its matching antigen is unknown.

The sequence was obtained from a woman between 18 and 29 years old in good health and CMV-seropositive. The sequencing sample was made of PBMCs. V and J are TRBV16 and TRBJ2-3, with D tentatively TRBD1 (6 bases). The CDR3 region has the DNA TGTGCCAGCAGTCCAGGACAGCCGGGGGATACGCAGTATTTT. Its translation: CASSPGQPGDTQYF.